Below are 28 T cell receptor beta chains sequenced from a single sample in a study of shared clonotypes between healthy human individuals (dated by TCRdb to between 2020 and 2021). Library generation was performed with the immunoSEQ multiplex PCR assay. TCRdb retrieved this table from immuneACCESS and kept in-frame rearrangements only. Not all clones are present; in checked studies, unresolved V genes account for under half, and no reason is known for the remainder. This sample lists about 2.3 million clones; approximately 95% were detected once. The ten most abundant clones make up 0.39% of the sample. Source material: naive CD4+ T cells from PBMCs. In light of the paper, this sample's cell subset or site label describes: CD45RA+ positively selected. These receptors all stem from a man aged 18 to 29 in good health. Some clones in this sample may be carry-over from other donors' samples.

The rearrangement links TRBV9 to TRBJ2-1; 10 bases match TRBD2. J gave up 4 bases and V 1 base, and 5 bases lay outside the gene matches. The CDR3 is 16 amino acids. Germline V gene data show CDR1 as SGDLS and CDR2 as YYNGEE. Here the CDR3 reads CASSVTGTSEYNEQFF. The DNA of the CDR3 is TGTGCCAGCAGCGTAACCGGGACTAGCGAATACAATGAGCAGTTCTTC.

CDR3 protein: CASSLDGQNTGELFF. Written as DNA, the CDR3 is TGTGCCAGCAGCTTAGACGGACAGAACACCGGGGAGCTGTTTTTT. The rearrangement uses TRBV11-3 and TRBJ2-2; maybe TRBD1 (5 bases). The CDR3 length is 15 residues. V lost 0 bases, J lost 1 base, and 6 bases lay in between. Germline V gene sequence: CDR1 SGHNT, CDR2 YENEEA. Combining the CDR3 with reference TRBV11-3 and TRBJ2-2 gives the whole variable domain EAGVVQSPRYKIIEKKQPVAFWCNPISGHNTLYWYLQNLGQGPELLIRYENEEAVDDSQLPKDRFSAERLKGVDSTLKIQPAELGDSAVYLCASSLDGQNTGELFFGEGSRLTVL.

V usage is TRBV7-2 and J usage is TRBJ2-7; 15 positions agree with TRBD2. The germline V gene encodes CDR1 SGHTA and CDR2 FQGNSA. The CDR3 runs 16 residues. V lost 1 base to trimming and J lost 8 bases; unmatched junction nucleotides: 6. The CDR3 is CASSLDSGTSGGKQYF. In nucleotides, the CDR3 is TGTGCCAGCAGCTTAGACTCCGGGACTAGCGGGGGGAAGCAGTACTTC.

In DNA, the CDR3 is TGCAGCGTTGAGTCGGACAGAGGGTACCAAGAGACCCAGTACTTC. Translation: CSVESDRGYQETQYF. The rearrangement uses TRBV29-1 and TRBJ2-5; D may be TRBD1 (6 bases). V lost 3 bases, J lost 0 bases, and 14 bases lay in between. The germline V gene encodes CDR1 SQVTM and CDR2 ANQGSEA. This CDR3 spans 15 amino acids.

The V and J genes are TRBV4-2 and TRBJ2-3; TRBD2 matches at 12 bases. The CDR3 consists of 19 residues. The germline V gene encodes CDR1 LGHNA and CDR2 YNFKEQ. The J segment lost 1 base and the V segment lost 4 bases, leaving 12 bases of the junction unmatched. The CDR3 is CASSPRETSGSAGTDTQYF. The CDR3 region has the DNA TGTGCCAGCAGCCCCAGGGAGACTAGCGGGAGTGCCGGCACAGATACGCAGTATTTT.

V usage is TRBV19 and J usage is TRBJ1-3, with TRBD1 matching 7 bases. Germline assignment: CDR1 LNHDA and CDR2 SQIVND (reference sequence). V was clipped by 4 bases and J by 0 bases; unmatched bases: 12. The CDR3 spans 18 residues. The CDR3 reads CASSNPRDRKSSGNTIYF. The CDR3 DNA is TGTGCCAGTAGTAACCCCCGGGACAGAAAATCCTCTGGAAACACCATATATTTT.

The J gene is TRBJ1-5, the V gene TRBV28; 7 bases align to TRBD1. The CDR3 is made up of 14 amino acids. Germline CDR1 MDHEN, CDR2 SYDVKM. J was trimmed by 9 bases and V by 5 bases; bases with no gene match: 10. CDR3 coding DNA: TGTGCCAGCAGTCCACAGACAGGGCCCGGGCCCCAGCATTTT. Amino acid sequence: CASSPQTGPGPQHF.

The V and J genes are TRBV10-3 and TRBJ2-4, with 8 bases fitting TRBD2. CDR3 length equals 17 residues. The V gene's germline CDR1 is ENHRY and CDR2 SYGVKD. Trimming took 3 bases from V and 10 from J; bases not matched to a gene: 17. CDR3 sequence: CAISERTAIAGSGIQYF. Written as DNA, the CDR3 is TGTGCCATCAGTGAACGCACCGCGATAGCGGGGTCAGGGATTCAGTACTTC.

This sequence joins TRBV4-2 and TRBJ2-6; D unresolved. The CDR3 sequence is 15 residues long. V dropped 5 bases and J dropped 1 base, with 9 bases sitting between them. Germline loops: CDR1 LGHNA, CDR2 YNFKEQ. CDR3 in amino acids: CASSGARSGANVLTF. CDR3 coding DNA: TGTGCCAGCAGCGGAGCGCGTTCTGGGGCCAACGTCCTGACTTTC.

V is TRBV28 and J is TRBJ2-1, with D possibly being TRBD2 (5 bases). From germline, CDR1 is MDHEN and CDR2 SYDVKM. The V end lost 8 bases, the J end lost 2 bases, and 16 bases lay between the germline ends. CDR3 length: 15 residues. CDR3 in amino acids: CASRARGGPYNEQFF. DNA of the CDR3: TGTGCCAGCCGGGCCCGGGGTGGGCCCTACAATGAGCAGTTCTTC.

The chain employs TRBV30 and TRBJ2-7; a weak D match, TRBD1 (6 bases). Trimming cost V 3 bases and J 6 bases, with 12 bases left between them. The CDR3 runs to 12 residues. CDR1 is GTSNPN, CDR2 SVGIG, per germline (reference sequence). The CDR3 sequence is CAWSETGSEQYF. In DNA form, the CDR3 reads TGTGCCTGGAGCGAAACAGGGAGCGAGCAGTACTTC.

The chain is built from TRBV9 and TRBJ2-1; the match to TRBD2 covers 11 bases. With V trimmed by 4 bases and J by 4 bases, 7 bases remained unmatched. This CDR3 is 16 amino acids long. Germline V CDR1 and CDR2: SGDLS, YYNGEE. CDR3 sequence reads: CASSRGLAELYNEQFF. CDR3 nucleotides: TGTGCCAGCAGCAGGGGACTAGCGGAACTTTACAATGAGCAGTTCTTC.

The chain couples TRBV7-8 to TRBJ2-1, with D possibly TRBD1 on 6 matching bases. The CDR3 spans 18 residues. Looked up from germline, CDR1 is SGHVS and CDR2 is FQNEAQ. Trimming removed 5 bases at V and 1 base at J, with 21 bases between. The CDR3 coding sequence is TGTGCCAGCAGCCAACTACCCCAGGGCAGGGGTTCCTACAATGAGCAGTTCTTC. Protein: CASSQLPQGRGSYNEQFF.

The chain carries TRBV9 and TRBJ2-1; 12 positions agree with TRBD2. Germline V lookup: CDR1 SGDLS, CDR2 YYNGEE. The length of the CDR3 is 13 residues. J gave up 12 bases and V 4 bases, and 5 bases lay outside the gene matches. The CDR3 spells CASSRLAGAVQFF. CDR3 coding DNA: TGTGCCAGCAGCCGACTAGCGGGGGCCGTGCAGTTCTTC.

The rearrangement joins TRBV5-5 to TRBJ2-7, with TRBD1 identical over 8 bases. V shed 0 bases and J 4 bases; nucleotides not matched to a gene: 9. CDR3 length: 16 amino acids. Germline V CDR1 and CDR2: SGHKS, YYEKEE (reference sequence). The CDR3 region has the DNA TGTGCCAGCAGCTTGGCCTGGGCAGGGGGCGGTTACGAGCAGTACTTC. The encoded protein is CASSLAWAGGGYEQYF.

The chain is built from TRBV11-2 and TRBJ1-1; D is uncertain. Trimming stripped 5 bases from V and 1 base from J, with 14 bases between. The germline V gene encodes CDR1 SGHAT and CDR2 FQNNGV. The CDR3 totals 15 residues. The CDR3 DNA follows: TGTGCCAGCAGCCCTGTACGGGTACAGAACACTGAAGCTTTCTTT. Its translation is CASSPVRVQNTEAFF. Drawing the rest from reference TRBV11-2 and TRBJ1-1, the complete variable domain is EAGVAQSPRYKIIEKRQSVAFWCNPISGHATLYWYQQILGQGPKLLIQFQNNGVVDDSQLPKDRFSAERLKGVDSTLKIQPAKLEDSAVYLCASSPVRVQNTEAFFGQGTRLTVV.

This clone was detected once. The rearrangement links TRBV9 to TRBJ2-7; D is undetermined. The CDR3 is made up of 14 amino acids. Germline CDR1 is SGDLS and CDR2 is YYNGEE. Trimming shortened V by 6 bases and J by 0 bases, and 13 bases separated the two germline ends. The CDR3 region has the DNA TGTGCCAGCACAAGGACCCCCGGCTCCTACGAGCAGTACTTC. It specifies CASTRTPGSYEQYF.

A note on this clone: This same CDR3 is encoded by further DNA sequences in the sample. CDR3 region: CASKRDTNTEAFF. DNA of the CDR3: TGCGCCAGCAAAAGGGACACTAACACTGAAGCTTTCTTT. The chain employs TRBV5-1 and TRBJ1-1; perhaps TRBD1 as D (6 bases). This CDR3 spans 13 amino acids. CDR1 and CDR2 from the germline V gene are SGHRS and YFSETQ. V was cut by 6 bases and J by 2 bases, with 11 bases left in between. The full variable domain, rest sourced from reference TRBV5-1 and TRBJ1-1, is KAGVTQTPRYLIKTRGQQVTLSCSPISGHRSVSWYQQTPGQGLQFLFEYFSETQRNKGNFPGRFSGRQFSNSRSEMNVSTLELGDSALYLCASKRDTNTEAFFGQGTRLTVV.

The chain couples TRBV29-1 to TRBJ2-3, with TRBD1 matching 8 bases. V dropped 1 base and J dropped 6; count of bases not matched to a gene: 3. CDR3 length: 13 amino acids. CDR1 is SQVTM and CDR2 is ANQGSEA in the germline V gene. The CDR3 DNA reads TGCAGCGTTGAAGGTACAGGGGGGGATACGCAGTATTTT. Encoded protein: CSVEGTGGDTQYF.

This sequence joins TRBV7-2 and TRBJ1-2; 11 nucleotides match TRBD1. Germline V lookup: CDR1 SGHTA, CDR2 FQGNSA. This CDR3 region has 14 residues. With 5 bases clipped from V and 6 bases from J, the junction kept 5 bases outside the gene matches. CDR3 region: CASSPGQGANGYTF. The CDR3 DNA reads TGTGCCAGCAGCCCCGGACAGGGGGCTAATGGCTACACCTTC.

This sequence joins TRBV11-3 and TRBJ2-2; 8 nucleotides align to TRBD1. Trimming removed 5 bases from V and 6 bases from J; junction bases left unmatched: 8. Germline CDR1 reads SGHNT; CDR2 reads YENEEA. The CDR3 is 15 amino acids. This CDR3 is CASSPSGGAAGELFF. The CDR3 DNA sequence: TGTGCCAGCAGCCCTTCAGGGGGCGCGGCCGGGGAGCTGTTTTTT.

The V call is TRBV19, the J call TRBJ2-2; 8 nucleotides match TRBD2. Per germline, CDR1 LNHDA and CDR2 SQIVND (reference sequence). J lost 0 bases, V lost 5 bases, and 5 bases had no gene match. The CDR3 consists of 16 residues. CDR3: CASSPHSGTNTGELFF. In DNA, the CDR3 is TGTGCCAGTAGTCCCCATAGCGGGACGAACACCGGGGAGCTGTTTTTT.

This clone was observed a single time. The chain joins TRBV7-8 to TRBJ2-6; D ambiguous. The CDR3 is 18 residues long. Per the germline V gene, CDR1 is SGHVS and CDR2 is FQNEAQ. Trimming shortened V by 7 bases and J by 8 bases, and 27 bases separated the two germline ends. The CDR3 coding sequence is TGTGCCAGCACCCTTTTGGGTTTAGAAGTCGAAATGCCCAACGTCCTGACTTTC. It codes for CASTLLGLEVEMPNVLTF. Together with reference TRBV7-8 and TRBJ2-6, the CDR3 gives the full variable domain: GAGVSQSPRYKVAKRGQDVALRCDPISGHVSLFWYQQALGQGPEFLTYFQNEAQLDKSGLPSDRFFAERPEGSVSTLKIQRTQQEDSAVYLCASTLLGLEVEMPNVLTFGAGSRLTVL.

This chain links TRBV6-1 with TRBJ2-3; D is unclear. V lost 3 bases to trimming and J lost 9 bases, with 13 bases between them. This CDR3 comprises 13 residues. Germline loops: CDR1 MNHNS, CDR2 SASEGT. The CDR3 region is CASSDVVVGTQYF. CDR3 sequence (DNA): TGTGCCAGCAGTGATGTAGTGGTGGGGACGCAGTATTTT.

The CDR3: CASGNRDRGLLKNTGELFF. CDR3 DNA sequence: TGTGCCAGTGGGAACCGGGACAGGGGACTCTTGAAGAACACCGGGGAGCTGTTTTTT. The gene calls are TRBV27 and TRBJ2-2; TRBD1 aligns across 10 bases. The CDR3 runs to 19 residues. J was trimmed by 1 base and V by 9 bases; bases with no gene match: 17. Germline V gene sequence: CDR1 MNHEY, CDR2 SMNVEV (reference sequence).

About this clone: The same CDR3 arises from other DNA sequences in this sample as well. The chain has TRBV18 and TRBJ2-5, with 10 nucleotides matching TRBD1. The CDR3 runs 15 residues. Germline trimming cut 0 bases from V and 5 bases from J; bases unmatched to any gene: 3. Germline V lookup: CDR1 KGHSH, CDR2 LQKENI. In DNA, the CDR3 is TGTGCCAGCTCACCACCGGGACAGGGGATGGAGACCCAGTACTTC. Translating gives CASSPPGQGMETQYF.

The J gene is TRBJ2-4, the V gene TRBV6-5, with a tentative D call TRBD1 (6 bases). The CDR3 is 14 residues long. Germline assignment: CDR1 MNHEY and CDR2 SVGAGI. Trimming stripped 5 bases from V and 4 bases from J, with 12 bases between. In nucleotides, the CDR3 is TGTGCCAGCAGTCCCAGGGGAAAGAAAAACATTCAGTACTTC. Its protein is CASSPRGKKNIQYF.

This chain uses TRBV19 with TRBJ2-2, with D unresolved. V was trimmed by 3 bases and J by 9 bases, leaving 17 bases between them. Germline loops: CDR1 LNHDA, CDR2 SQIVND (reference sequence). This CDR3 is 15 amino acids long. The chain's CDR3 is CASSMASMGSRELFF. In DNA form, the CDR3 reads TGTGCCAGTAGTATGGCATCTATGGGGTCTCGGGAGCTGTTTTTT. Full variable domain (missing parts from reference TRBV19 and TRBJ2-2): DGGITQSPKYLFRKEGQNVTLSCEQNLNHDAMYWYRQDPGQGLRLIYYSQIVNDFQKGDIAEGYSVSREKKESFPLTVTSAQKNPTAFYLCASSMASMGSRELFFGEGSRLTVL.